A selection of T cell receptor beta chains follows, all from one sample in a study of blood T cell repertoires in COVID-19. Using immunoSEQ multiplex PCR, the repertoire was profiled, and TCRdb retains in-frame clones only, with some absent. Altogether about 260,000 clones are present, around 87% being singletons, with the ten largest covering 1.5%. Sequencing was carried out using peripheral blood. These receptors were taken from a woman in her thirties or forties who had recovered from COVID-19. The CDR3 runs from the conserved cysteine through the conserved F or W. The order of the fields is J gene, D gene, V gene, clone size, CDR3 protein, CDR3 DNA. D genes are given only for firm matches. The size entry is marked missing in some rows and otherwise reads once, few, many or a size class.

>TRBJ1-1|TRBD1|TRBV7-9|once
CASSLPDRPVEAFF
TGTGCCAGCAGCTTACCGGACAGGCCCGTTGAAGCTTTCTTT
>TRBJ1-2|NA|TRBV10-3|NA
CAIGAGSGYTF
TGTGCCATCGGGGCAGGGTCCGGCTACACCTTC
>TRBJ1-5|NA|TRBV7-2|NA
CASSLAGTPSNQPQHF
TGTGCCAGCAGCTTAGCCGGGACACCCTCAAATCAGCCCCAGCATTTT
>TRBJ1-4|NA|TRBV19|NA
CASSTGGAGEKLFF
TGTGCCAGTAGCACCGGCGGTGCAGGGGAAAAACTGTTTTTT
>TRBJ1-1|NA|TRBV15|NA
CATSRAGALNTEAFF
TGTGCCACCAGCAGAGCAGGGGCTCTGAACACTGAAGCTTTCTTT
>TRBJ1-2|TRBD1|TRBV5-1|NA
CASSFGTGGRYGYTF
TGCGCCAGCAGCTTTGGGACAGGGGGTCGGTATGGCTACACCTTC
>TRBJ1-4|TRBD1|TRBV6-5|NA
CASSPGQGYEKLFF
TGTGCCAGCAGCCCGGGACAGGGGTATGAAAAACTGTTTTTT
>TRBJ2-7|TRBD1|TRBV7-2|few
CASSSDRVGVDEQYF
TGTGCCAGCAGCTCGGACAGGGTGGGAGTGGACGAGCAGTACTTC
>TRBJ2-3|NA|TRBV5-5|NA
CASSLFRSTDTQYF
TGTGCCAGCAGCTTGTTCCGGAGCACAGATACGCAGTATTTT
>TRBJ2-7|NA|TRBV3-1/TRBV3-2|NA
CASSQSSYQPYEQYF
TGTGCCAGCAGCCAATCCTCCTACCAACCCTACGAGCAGTACTTC
>TRBJ1-4|TRBD1|TRBV30|NA
CAWSGTDNEKLFF
TGTGCCTGGAGCGGGACAGATAATGAAAAACTGTTTTTT
>TRBJ1-5|NA|TRBV5-1|NA
CASSLGGGTGSNQPQHF
TGCGCCAGCAGCTTGGGAGGCGGGACCGGGAGCAATCAGCCCCAGCATTTT
>TRBJ2-1|TRBD1|TRBV2|NA
CASSTGVNEQFF
TGTGCCAGCAGTACAGGGGTGAATGAGCAGTTCTTC
>TRBJ1-2|NA|TRBV2|once
CASSYDRGGYTF
TGTGCCAGCAGCTACGACCGGGGTGGCTACACCTTC
>TRBJ1-4|TRBD1|TRBV5-6|NA
CASSPFRAGGDEKLFF
TGTGCCAGCAGCCCTTTCCGGGCAGGGGGTGATGAAAAACTGTTTTTT
>TRBJ1-2|NA|TRBV3-1/TRBV3-2|once
CASSQDRTRHGYTF
TGTGCCAGCAGCCAAGACCGAACACGTCATGGCTACACCTTC
>TRBJ1-2|NA|TRBV5-4|NA
CASRLESYGYTF
TGTGCCAGCAGGCTGGAGTCTTATGGCTACACCTTC
>TRBJ2-2|TRBD2|TRBV18|few
CASSPWTSGVTGELFF
TGTGCCAGCTCACCTTGGACTAGCGGGGTGACCGGGGAGCTGTTTTTT
>TRBJ1-2|NA|TRBV11-2|once
CASRFSGGDYGYTF
TGTGCCAGCAGGTTTAGTGGGGGGGACTATGGCTACACCTTC
>TRBJ1-5|NA|TRBV6-2/TRBV6-3|NA
CASSPPRARDPVGRISNQPQHF
TGTGCCAGCAGCCCGCCGAGGGCGCGGGATCCCGTGGGGCGGATTAGCAATCAGCCCCAGCATTTT
>TRBJ2-7|NA|TRBV7-8|NA
CASSSGGEQYF
TGTGCCAGCAGCTCCGGAGGTGAGCAGTACTTC
>TRBJ2-1|TRBD1|TRBV6-5|once
CASSFQGARDEQFF
TGTGCCAGCAGTTTCCAGGGGGCGCGGGATGAGCAGTTCTTC
>TRBJ1-1|NA|TRBV4-2|NA
CASSEPRGGTEAFF
TGTGCCAGCAGCGAACCTAGGGGAGGAACTGAAGCTTTCTTT
>TRBJ1-2|NA|TRBV2|NA
CASSEDQAVAGYTF
TGTGCCAGCAGTGAAGACCAGGCAGTGGCTGGCTACACCTTC
>TRBJ2-7|NA|TRBV19|NA
CASSLAIPYEQYF
TGTGCCAGTAGTCTGGCAATTCCCTACGAGCAGTACTTC
>TRBJ2-5|TRBD2|TRBV7-2|NA
CASSFSGGAGETQYF
TGTGCCAGCAGCTTTAGCGGGGGGGCTGGAGAGACCCAGTACTTC
>TRBJ2-2|TRBD1|TRBV7-2|NA
CASSRRTGSPGELFF
TGTGCCAGCAGCCGCAGGACAGGGTCTCCCGGGGAGCTGTTTTTT
>TRBJ2-1|TRBD1|TRBV6-1|NA
CASSGPLGQGSYNEQFF
TGTGCCAGCAGTGGACCCCTCGGACAGGGCTCATACAATGAGCAGTTCTTC
>TRBJ2-5|TRBD2|TRBV4-3|NA
CASSQRTSGQETQYF
TGCGCCAGCAGCCAACGGACTAGCGGCCAAGAGACCCAGTACTTC
>TRBJ2-2|NA|TRBV2|NA
CASSESPRTGELFF
TGTGCCAGCAGTGAATCTCCTAGGACCGGGGAGCTGTTTTTT
>TRBJ1-1|NA|TRBV7-9|NA
CASSFQGQKNTEAFF
TGTGCCAGCAGCTTTCAGGGACAAAAAAACACTGAAGCTTTCTTT
>TRBJ1-6|TRBD1|TRBV19|once
CASSPRQGSSPLHF
TGTGCCAGTAGTCCGCGACAGGGGAGCTCACCCCTCCACTTT
>TRBJ1-5|NA|TRBV2|NA
CASRNRVDSNQPQHF
TGTGCCAGCAGAAACAGGGTTGATAGCAATCAGCCCCAGCATTTT
>TRBJ2-3|NA|TRBV6-1|NA
CASSDLSWRTDTDTQYF
TGTGCCAGCAGTGATCTTAGCTGGAGGACAGACACAGATACGCAGTATTTT
>TRBJ1-5|NA|TRBV18|NA
CASSPGAGQGNQPQHF
TGTGCCAGCTCACCAGGGGCGGGGCAGGGCAATCAGCCCCAGCATTTT
>TRBJ2-7|NA|TRBV7-9|NA
CASSFTLESPEQYF
TGTGCCAGCAGCTTTACCTTAGAGTCTCCCGAGCAGTACTTC
>TRBJ2-7|NA|TRBV11-2|once
CASSFSGNYEQYF
TGTGCCAGCAGCTTCTCAGGCAACTACGAGCAGTACTTC
>TRBJ1-1|NA|TRBV21-1|NA
CAIKTHPRPTHTEAFF
TGTGCCATCAAAACCCACCCGAGGCCGACCCACACTGAAGCTTTCTTT
>TRBJ1-1|NA|TRBV5-5|NA
CASSLAPGMNTEAFF
TGTGCCAGCAGCTTGGCCCCAGGGATGAACACTGAAGCTTTCTTT
>TRBJ1-1|TRBD1|TRBV6-1|NA
CASSEDRENTEAFF
TGTGCCAGCAGCGAAGACAGGGAGAACACTGAAGCTTTCTTT
>TRBJ1-2|TRBD1|TRBV3-1/TRBV3-2|NA
CASSQTPGQENGYTF
TGTGCCAGCAGCCAAACTCCGGGACAGGAAAATGGCTACACCTTC